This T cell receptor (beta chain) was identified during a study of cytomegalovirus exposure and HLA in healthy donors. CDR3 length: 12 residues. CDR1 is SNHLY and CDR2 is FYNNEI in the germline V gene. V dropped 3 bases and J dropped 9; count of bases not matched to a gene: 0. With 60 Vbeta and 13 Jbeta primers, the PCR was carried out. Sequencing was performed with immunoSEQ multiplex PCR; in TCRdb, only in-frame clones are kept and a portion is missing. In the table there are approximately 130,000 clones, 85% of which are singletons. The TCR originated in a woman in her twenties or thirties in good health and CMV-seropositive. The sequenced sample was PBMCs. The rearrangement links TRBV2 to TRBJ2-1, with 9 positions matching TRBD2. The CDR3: CASSEREGEQFF. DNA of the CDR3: TGTGCCAGCAGTGAGCGGGAGGGTGAGCAGTTCTTC.